The clone carrying this T cell receptor beta chain was seen a few times. Its antigen is unidentified. TCRdb reprocessed the RT-PCR reads with MiXCR, giving one entry per CDR3 protein. The sample holds hundreds of thousands of distinct CDR3 sequences; roughly 12% are singletons and the top ten take roughly 11%. The data are from a study of response to subunit inactivated influenza vaccine. Overall study results and limits: T cells newly recruited by each seasonal influenza vaccination are few, the authors suggested.

Germline V gives CDR1 SGHRS, CDR2 YFSETQ. The ends lost 5 bases at V and 2 bases at J; junction bases unmatched: 7. The CDR3 sequence is 16 residues long. This same sample was also part of a study on T cells expressing NK-cell markers. According to that study: In generating TCR beta cDNA, 5'RACE template switching with UMIs was used. There were seven HCMV-seropositive donors and one seronegative donor among the eight sequenced. Several donors likewise had their CD3+CD56-NKG2C+ fraction led by these clonotypes. HCMV specificity was not established for the expanded NKG2C+ T cell clones.

The chain is built from TRBV5-1 and TRBJ1-4, with 9 positions matching TRBD1. Source: PBMCs from blood, taken on the day of vaccination. This TCR derives from a man aged 50 or older who received an inactivated influenza vaccine. The CDR3 loop is CASSWGQGSTNEKLFF. Written as DNA, the CDR3 is TGCGCCAGCAGTTGGGGACAGGGTTCTACTAATGAAAAACTGTTTTTT.